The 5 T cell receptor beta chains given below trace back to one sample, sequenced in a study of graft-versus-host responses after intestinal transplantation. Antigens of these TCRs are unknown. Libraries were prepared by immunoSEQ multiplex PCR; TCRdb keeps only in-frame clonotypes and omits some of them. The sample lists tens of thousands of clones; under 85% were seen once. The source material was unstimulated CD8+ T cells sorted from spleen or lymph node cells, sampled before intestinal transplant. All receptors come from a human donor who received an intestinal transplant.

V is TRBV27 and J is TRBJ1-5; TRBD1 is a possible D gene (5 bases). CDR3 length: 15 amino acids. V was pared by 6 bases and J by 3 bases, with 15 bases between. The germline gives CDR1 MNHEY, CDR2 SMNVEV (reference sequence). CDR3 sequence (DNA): TGTGCCAGCAGCCTAGGACCGGGGCTCAATCAGCCCCAGCATTTT. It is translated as CASSLGPGLNQPQHF.

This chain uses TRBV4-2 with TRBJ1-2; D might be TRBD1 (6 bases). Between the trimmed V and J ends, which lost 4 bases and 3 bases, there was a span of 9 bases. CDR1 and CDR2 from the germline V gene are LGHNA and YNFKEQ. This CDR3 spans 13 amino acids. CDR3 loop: CASSPDRHYGYTF. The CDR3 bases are TGTGCCAGCAGCCCCGACAGGCACTATGGCTACACCTTC.

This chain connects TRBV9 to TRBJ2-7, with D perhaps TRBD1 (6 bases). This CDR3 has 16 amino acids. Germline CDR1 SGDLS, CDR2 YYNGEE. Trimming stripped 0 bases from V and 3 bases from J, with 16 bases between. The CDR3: CASSVGQGTKGYEQYF. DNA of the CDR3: TGTGCCAGCAGCGTAGGCCAGGGGACCAAAGGCTACGAGCAGTACTTC.

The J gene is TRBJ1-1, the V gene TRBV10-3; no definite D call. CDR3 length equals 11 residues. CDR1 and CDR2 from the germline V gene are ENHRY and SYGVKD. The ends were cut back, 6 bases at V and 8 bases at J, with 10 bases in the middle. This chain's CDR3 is CAIRVGEEAFF. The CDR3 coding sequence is TGTGCCATCAGGGTCGGGGAAGAAGCTTTCTTT.

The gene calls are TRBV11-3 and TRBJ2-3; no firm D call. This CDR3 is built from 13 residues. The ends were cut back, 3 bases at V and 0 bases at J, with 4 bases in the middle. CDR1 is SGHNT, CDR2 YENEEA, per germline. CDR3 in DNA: TGTGCCAGCAGCTTGGGGAGCACAGATACGCAGTATTTT. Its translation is CASSLGSTDTQYF.